The T cell receptor beta chain under discussion was sequenced for a study of neurological immune-mediated disorders. Study findings and constraints: Multiple sclerosis was found to have the least TCR clonal expansion, below healthy controls, and HTLV-1-associated myelopathy the most.

Synthesis of cDNA used 5'RACE (with 10-nucleotide random UMIs). MiXCR was run by TCRdb on the 5' RACE reads, yielding one entry per CDR3 protein. This table holds tens of thousands of distinct CDR3 sequences, about 10% found once. This clonotype was seen at least ten times. Its matching antigen is unknown. Time point specified: longitudinal time-point 1 (baseline). Preparation of the unsorted libraries drew on 2 million PBMCs stored at -80 C. The sequenced material came from PBMCs. The TCR sequence derives from a male donor with HTLV-1-associated myelopathy (HAM/TSP).

The CDR3 coding sequence is TGCGCCAGCAGCTTGGTAGACACGGGACAGGGGACCCAGTACTTC. It is translated as CASSLVDTGQGTQYF. The chain has TRBV5-1 and TRBJ2-5, with 9 positions matching TRBD1. V gave up 0 bases and J gave up 7 bases; unmatched junction bases: 7. From germline, CDR1 is SGHRS and CDR2 YFSETQ. This CDR3 is built from 15 residues. Drawing the rest from reference TRBV5-1 and TRBJ2-5, the complete variable domain is KAGVTQTPRYLIKTRGQQVTLSCSPISGHRSVSWYQQTPGQGLQFLFEYFSETQRNKGNFPGRFSGRQFSNSRSEMNVSTLELGDSALYLCASSLVDTGQGTQYFGPGTRLLVL.